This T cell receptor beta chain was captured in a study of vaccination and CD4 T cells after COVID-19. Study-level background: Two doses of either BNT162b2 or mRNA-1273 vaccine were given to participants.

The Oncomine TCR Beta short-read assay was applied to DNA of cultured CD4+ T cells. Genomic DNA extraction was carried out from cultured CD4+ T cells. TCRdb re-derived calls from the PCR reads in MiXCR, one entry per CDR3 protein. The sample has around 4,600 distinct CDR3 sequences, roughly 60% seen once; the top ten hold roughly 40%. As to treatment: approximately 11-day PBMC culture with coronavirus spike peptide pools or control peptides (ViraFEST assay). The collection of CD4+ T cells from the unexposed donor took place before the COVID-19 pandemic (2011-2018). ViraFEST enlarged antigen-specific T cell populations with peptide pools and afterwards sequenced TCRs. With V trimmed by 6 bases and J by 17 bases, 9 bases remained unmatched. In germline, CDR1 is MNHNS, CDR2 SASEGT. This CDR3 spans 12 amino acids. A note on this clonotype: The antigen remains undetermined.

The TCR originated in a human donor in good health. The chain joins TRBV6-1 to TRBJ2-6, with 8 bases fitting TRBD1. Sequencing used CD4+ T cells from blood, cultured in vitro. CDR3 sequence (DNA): TGTGCCAGCAGCTGGGACAGGAGAAGTTTGACTTTC. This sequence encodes CASSWDRRSLTF.